The 14 T cell receptor beta chains in this list originate from one sample, sequenced in a study of cytomegalovirus exposure and HLA in healthy donors. PCR used 60 Vbeta primers and 13 Jbeta primers. Clones were sequenced by immunoSEQ multiplex PCR, and TCRdb holds only the in-frame ones, with some missing. The repertoire holds 150,000 to 200,000 clones, with over 80% as singletons. The sequenced material came from PBMCs. Receptor source: a girl between 10 and 17 years old in good health and CMV-seropositive.

The chain couples TRBV28 to TRBJ2-6; 11 positions agree with TRBD1. Germline CDR1 reads MDHEN; CDR2 reads SYDVKM. The CDR3 is 17 residues long. With V trimmed by 6 bases and J by 1 base, 5 bases remained unmatched. The CDR3 loop reads CASRGRDRGSGANVLTF. The CDR3 DNA is TGTGCCAGCAGAGGTAGGGACAGGGGGTCTGGGGCCAACGTCCTGACTTTC.

The chain uses TRBV10-3 and TRBJ1-2; D is unclear. The CDR3 spans 17 residues. Germline lookup yields CDR1 ENHRY and CDR2 SYGVKD. With 3 bases removed from V and 0 bases from J, the gap between germline ends came to 17 bases. The CDR3 coding sequence is TGTGCCATCAGTGATGCTGGCGGCAGACGAGCTAACTATGGCTACACCTTC. Protein: CAISDAGGRRANYGYTF.

V is TRBV5-1 and J is TRBJ2-2, with D unresolved. V gave up 0 bases and J gave up 2 bases, with 8 bases separating them. This CDR3 comprises 15 residues. Germline V gives CDR1 SGHRS, CDR2 YFSETQ. The CDR3: CASSLAVFNTGELFF. For the CDR3, the DNA is TGCGCCAGCAGCTTGGCCGTCTTCAACACCGGGGAGCTGTTTTTT.

The chain has TRBV19 and TRBJ2-3; 9 bases fit TRBD2. V lost 3 bases, J lost 5 bases, and 9 bases stayed unmatched. Germline-derived CDR1 and CDR2 are LNHDA and SQIVND (reference sequence). There are 16 residues in the CDR3. CDR3 sequence (DNA): TGTGCCAGTAGTATCCCGGTGCTAGCGGGAAGAGATACGCAGTATTTT. This translates into CASSIPVLAGRDTQYF.

This rearrangement joins TRBV20-1 to TRBJ2-1; possible D gene TRBD1, 6 bases. The CDR3 totals 11 residues. Trimming shortened V by 6 bases and J by 10 bases, and 13 bases separated the two germline ends. Germline loops: CDR1 DFQATT, CDR2 SNEGSKA (reference sequence). CDR3 sequence (DNA): TGCAGTGCGCCGTCAGGGACAGAGCAGTTCTTC. The encoded protein is CSAPSGTEQFF.

CDR3 sequence: CASSIPRDRVLSNQPQHF. The CDR3 DNA follows: TGTGCCAGTAGTATACCCCGTGACAGGGTCCTGAGCAATCAGCCCCAGCATTTT. The chain is built from TRBV19 and TRBJ1-5, with 7 bases lining up with TRBD1. V gave up 2 bases and J gave up 1 base; unmatched junction bases: 11. This CDR3 comprises 18 residues. Per germline, CDR1 LNHDA and CDR2 SQIVND (reference sequence).

This clone was detected once. DNA for the CDR3: TGCGCCAGCAGTCAATCCCCACGGTTGGACAGGGGCGATAGGAACATTCAGTACTTC. It is translated as CASSQSPRLDRGDRNIQYF. The rearrangement links TRBV23-1 to TRBJ2-4; TRBD1 matches 9 bases. TRBV23-1 is an open reading frame, and its role is uncertain. The junction had 16 bases not matched to a gene; V was cut back by 0 bases and J by 7 bases. This CDR3 is 19 amino acids long.

The rearrangement uses TRBV7-2 and TRBJ2-3, with 10 bases that match TRBD2. The CDR3 runs to 16 residues. The J segment lost 5 bases and the V segment lost 2 bases, leaving 7 bases of the junction unmatched. The germline V gene has CDR1 SGHTA and CDR2 FQGNSA. CDR3 DNA sequence: TGTGCCAGCAGCTTAAGCGGGGGGGCCATAGGAGATACGCAGTATTTT. Its translation is CASSLSGGAIGDTQYF. Full variable domain (rest looked up from reference TRBV7-2 and TRBJ2-3): GAGVSQSPSNKVTEKGKDVELRCDPISGHTALYWYRQSLGQGLEFLIYFQGNSAPDKSGLPSDRFSAERTGGSVSTLTIQRTQQEDSAVYLCASSLSGGAIGDTQYFGPGTRLTVL.

The chain uses TRBV27 and TRBJ2-7, with TRBD1 matching 7 bases. This CDR3 comprises 14 residues. Germline assignment: CDR1 MNHEY and CDR2 SMNVEV (reference sequence). The V segment lost 3 bases and the J segment 3 bases; nucleotides outside the gene matches: 5. CDR3 bases: TGTGCCAGCAGTTTCGGGACAGCCGACTACGAGCAGTACTTC. This codes for CASSFGTADYEQYF.

J is TRBJ2-5 and V is TRBV18; D unclear. V was pared by 5 bases and J by 4 bases, with 11 bases between. The CDR3 length is 13 residues. In germline, CDR1 is KGHSH, CDR2 LQKENI. CDR3 amino acids: CASSENSRETQYF. In DNA, the CDR3 is TGTGCCAGCTCAGAGAATAGTAGAGAGACCCAGTACTTC.

The CDR3: CSVETRAEDTQYF. CDR3 nucleotides: TGCAGCGTTGAAACCAGGGCAGAAGATACGCAGTATTTT. The chain combines TRBV29-1 with TRBJ2-3, with a tentative D call TRBD1 (5 bases). Germline CDR1 SQVTM, CDR2 ANQGSEA. Trimming removed 2 bases at V and 5 bases at J, with 11 bases between. CDR3 size: 13 residues.

This clone was counted only a few times. CDR3 nucleotides: TGTGCCAGCAGCTTACTGTCGGGGAATGTCTACGAGCAGTACTTC. Translation: CASSLLSGNVYEQYF. The rearrangement joins TRBV11-1 to TRBJ2-7; D is possibly TRBD2 (5 bases). The germline CDR1 and CDR2 sequences are SGHAT and FQDESV (reference sequence). This CDR3 spans 15 amino acids. The ends were cut back, 2 bases at V and 3 bases at J, with 14 bases in the middle.

J is TRBJ2-5 and V is TRBV14; possibly TRBD2 for D (7 bases). CDR3 length: 15 amino acids. V lost 0 bases to trimming and J lost 7 bases, with 15 bases between them. Per the germline V gene, CDR1 is SGHDN and CDR2 is FVKESK. The CDR3 loop is CASSQDAGASGTQYF. The CDR3 bases are TGTGCCAGCAGCCAAGATGCGGGGGCGTCGGGGACCCAGTACTTC.

The chain joins TRBV7-2 to TRBJ2-3; 11 nucleotides line up with TRBD2. The ends lost 3 bases at V and 5 bases at J; junction bases unmatched: 7. The CDR3 has 16 residues. Germline V gene data show CDR1 as SGHTA and CDR2 as FQGNSA. CDR3 DNA sequence: TGTGCCAGCAGCTTTATGTTCCTAGCGGGGGGAGATACGCAGTATTTT. Its translation: CASSFMFLAGGDTQYF.